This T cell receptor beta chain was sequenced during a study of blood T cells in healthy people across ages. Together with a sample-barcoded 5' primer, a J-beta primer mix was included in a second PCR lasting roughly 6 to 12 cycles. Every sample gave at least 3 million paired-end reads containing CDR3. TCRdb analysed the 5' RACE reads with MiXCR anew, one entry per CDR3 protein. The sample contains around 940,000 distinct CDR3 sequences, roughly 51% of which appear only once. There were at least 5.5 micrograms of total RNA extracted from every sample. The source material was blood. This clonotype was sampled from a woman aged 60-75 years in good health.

Here the CDR3 reads CASSLSKFGLAGGNEQFF. The CDR3 nucleotides read TGTGCCAGCAGCTTATCGAAATTCGGACTAGCGGGAGGGAATGAGCAGTTCTTC. The chain combines TRBV7-9 with TRBJ2-1; 15 bases line up with TRBD2. The trim removed 2 bases at V and 7 bases at J, leaving 9 bases unmatched. Germline V gene sequence: CDR1 SEHNR, CDR2 FQNEAQ (reference sequence). This CDR3 is built from 18 residues.